A single sample gave rise to the 6 T cell receptor beta chains below, sequenced in a study of blood T cells in healthy people across ages. Primers used in a second PCR of roughly 7 to 11 cycles were a sample-barcoded 5' primer and a J-beta primer mix. MiXCR, applied by TCRdb to the 5' RACE reads, yields one record per CDR3 protein. The table includes about 1.7 million distinct CDR3 sequences, about 28% detected once. The sample comprised blood. These receptors were collected from a woman aged 25-40 years in good health.

The chain recombines TRBV5-1 with TRBJ1-1; possibly TRBD1 for D (6 bases). CDR1 SGHRS and CDR2 YFSETQ come from the germline V gene. This CDR3 is built from 14 residues. Trimming removed 5 bases from V and 0 bases from J, with 11 bases in between. The CDR3 bases are TGCGCCAGCAGACCGGACAGCATGAACACTGAAGCTTTCTTT. Amino acid sequence: CASRPDSMNTEAFF.

This clonotype came up many times. Here the CDR3 reads CASSLDSTGRYGYTF. The DNA for the CDR3 is TGTGCCAGCAGTTTAGATTCGACAGGGCGCTATGGCTACACCTTC. The genes are TRBV12-3 or TRBV12-4 and TRBJ1-2, with 7 bases that match TRBD1. With 1 base clipped from V and 4 bases from J, the junction kept 6 bases outside the gene matches. The CDR3 totals 15 residues.

Many counts were recorded for this clonotype. The chain combines TRBV29-1 with TRBJ2-1; D may correspond to TRBD1 or TRBD2 (5 bases each). This CDR3 is built from 13 residues. The germline V gene encodes CDR1 SQVTM and CDR2 ANQGSEA. Trimming pared 0 bases from V and 9 bases from J, leaving 12 bases between. The CDR3: CSVEERGEGEQFF. The CDR3 bases are TGCAGCGTTGAAGAGAGGGGTGAGGGTGAGCAGTTCTTC.

In its sample, this clonotype was seen many times. The chain has TRBV4-3 and TRBJ2-1; D gene ambiguous. The CDR3 is 16 amino acids. Germline CDR1 LGHNA, CDR2 YSLEER. V dropped 3 bases and J dropped 0 bases, with 12 bases sitting between them. This CDR3 is CASSHLPSSSYNEQFF. CDR3 in DNA: TGCGCCAGCAGCCACCTACCGTCTAGCTCCTACAATGAGCAGTTCTTC.

The CDR3: CASSGTDGTSINNEQFF. The CDR3 region has the DNA TGTGCCAGCAGTGGGACCGACGGGACGTCCATCAATAATGAGCAGTTCTTC. V is TRBV2 and J is TRBJ2-1; D may match TRBD1 or TRBD2 (5 bases each). CDR3 size: 17 residues. Trimming shortened V by 4 bases and J by 7 bases, and 23 bases separated the two germline ends. The germline CDR1 and CDR2 sequences are SNHLY and FYNNEI.

The gene calls are TRBV5-6 and TRBJ1-2; no reliable D call. This CDR3 region has 15 residues. Germline V gene lookup returns CDR1 SGHDT and CDR2 YYEEEE. Trimming cost V 2 bases and J 0 bases, with 11 bases left between them. DNA of the CDR3: TGTGCCAGCAGCTTCACGGTTACAGCTAACTATGGCTACACCTTC. The encoded protein is CASSFTVTANYGYTF.